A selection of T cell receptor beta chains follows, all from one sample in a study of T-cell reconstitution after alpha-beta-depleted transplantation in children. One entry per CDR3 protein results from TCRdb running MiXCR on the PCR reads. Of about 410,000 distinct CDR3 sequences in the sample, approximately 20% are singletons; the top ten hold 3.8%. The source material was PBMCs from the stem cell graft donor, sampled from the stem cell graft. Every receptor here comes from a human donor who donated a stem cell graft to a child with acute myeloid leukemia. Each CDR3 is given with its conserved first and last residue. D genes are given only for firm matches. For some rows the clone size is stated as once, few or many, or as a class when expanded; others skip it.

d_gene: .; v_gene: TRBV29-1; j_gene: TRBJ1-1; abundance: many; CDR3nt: TGCAGCGCCAACGGGGGGGGCGGAGAAGCTTTCTTT; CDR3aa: CSANGGGGEAFF
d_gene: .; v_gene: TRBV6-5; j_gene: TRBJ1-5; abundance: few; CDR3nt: TGTGCCAGCCGGCGCGGGACCAATCAGCCCCAGCATTTT; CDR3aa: CASRRGTNQPQHF
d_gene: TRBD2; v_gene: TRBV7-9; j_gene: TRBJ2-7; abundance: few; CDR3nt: TGTGCCAGCAGTCCCATTAGCGGGAGTTCTTCCTACGAGCAGTACTTC; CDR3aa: CASSPISGSSSYEQYF
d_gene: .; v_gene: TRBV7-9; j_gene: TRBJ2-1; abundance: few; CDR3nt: TGTGCCAGCAGCACCCCCGGTACGGACTCGAGACCGACCGAGCAGTTCTTC; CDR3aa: CASSTPGTDSRPTEQFF
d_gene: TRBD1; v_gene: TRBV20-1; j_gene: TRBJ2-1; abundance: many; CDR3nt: TGCAGTGCTAACCGGGACAGGGGCTACAATGAGCAGTTCTTC; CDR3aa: CSANRDRGYNEQFF
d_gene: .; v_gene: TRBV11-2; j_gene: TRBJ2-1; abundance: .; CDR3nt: TGTGCCAGCAGCTTAGGCCCATCCCTCTCCTACAATGAGCAGTTCTTC; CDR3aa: CASSLGPSLSYNEQFF
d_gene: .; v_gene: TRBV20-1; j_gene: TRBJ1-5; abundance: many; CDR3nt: TGCAGTGCTGCCGGGACAAGCAATCAGCCCCAGCATTTT; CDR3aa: CSAAGTSNQPQHF
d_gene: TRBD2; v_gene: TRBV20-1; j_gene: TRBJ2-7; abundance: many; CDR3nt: TGCAGTGCTAGTACCCGGGAGGGATACTCCTACGAGCAGTACTTC; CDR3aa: CSASTREGYSYEQYF
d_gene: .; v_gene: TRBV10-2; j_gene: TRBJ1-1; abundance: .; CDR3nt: TGCGCCAGCAGTGCCGATATTGAAGCTTTCTTT; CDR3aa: CASSADIEAFF
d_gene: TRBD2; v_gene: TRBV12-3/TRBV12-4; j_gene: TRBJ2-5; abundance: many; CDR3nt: TGTGCCAGCAGTTTAGAAGCGGGAGGGCCTAGAGGGGAGACCCAGTACTTC; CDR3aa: CASSLEAGGPRGETQYF
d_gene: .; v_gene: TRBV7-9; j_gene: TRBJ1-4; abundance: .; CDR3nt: TGTGCCAGCAGCTCGGACCTCTCAACTAATGAAAAACTGTTTTTT; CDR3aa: CASSSDLSTNEKLFF
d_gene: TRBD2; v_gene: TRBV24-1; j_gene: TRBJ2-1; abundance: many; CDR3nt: TGTGCCACCAGTGACCGTGGGACTAGCGGGAGCGGATCCTACAATGAGCAGTTCTTC; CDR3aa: CATSDRGTSGSGSYNEQFF
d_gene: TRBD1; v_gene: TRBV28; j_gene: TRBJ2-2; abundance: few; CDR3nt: TGTGCCGGCCAGGGGACAGGGGTCACCGGGGAGCTGTTTTTT; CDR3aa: CAGQGTGVTGELFF
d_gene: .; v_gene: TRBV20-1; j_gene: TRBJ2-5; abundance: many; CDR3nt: TGCAGTGCCAGCCCAGGGTGGGAGGCGAACTACTTC; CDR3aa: CSASPGWEANYF
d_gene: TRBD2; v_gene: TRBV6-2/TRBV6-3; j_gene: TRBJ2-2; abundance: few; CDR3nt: TGTGCCAGCAGTTACTCGATAGCGGGAGGGCGCGACACCGGGGAGCTGTTTTTT; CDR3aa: CASSYSIAGGRDTGELFF
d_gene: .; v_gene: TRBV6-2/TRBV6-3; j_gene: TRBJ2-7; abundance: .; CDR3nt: TGTGCCAGCAGTCCCACCGTAGGGGAGCAGTACTTC; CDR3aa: CASSPTVGEQYF
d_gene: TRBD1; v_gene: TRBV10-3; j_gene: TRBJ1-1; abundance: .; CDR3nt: TGTGCCATCAGTGAGCTACTCGCCGGGGACAGGTTGCCGGGAGCTTTCTTT; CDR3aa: CAISELLAGDRLPGAFF
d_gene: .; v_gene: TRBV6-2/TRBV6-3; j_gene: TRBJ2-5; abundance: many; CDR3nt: TGTGCCAGCAGTTACGACCGACTAGAATCCGAAGAGACCCAGTACTTC; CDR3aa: CASSYDRLESEETQYF